The 21 T cell receptor beta chains in this list originate from one sample, sequenced in a study of T cells in Graves' hyperthyroidism and ophthalmopathy. Researchers amplified the TCR beta CDR3 regions from RNA transcripts. The TCR CDR3 first-round RT-PCR relied on the HTBI primer set. MiXCR, applied by TCRdb to the multiplex PCR reads, yields one record per CDR3 protein. Here the sample spans approximately 250,000 distinct CDR3 sequences, approximately 24% being singletons. Sequencing was done on a sample of blood. The receptor set was obtained from a woman in her 40s with Graves' ophthalmopathy.

CDR3 sequence (DNA): TGTGCCAGCAGCTCGGGACTAGCGGGAGGACAGTACCAAGAGACCCAGTACTTC. This gives the protein CASSSGLAGGQYQETQYF. V is TRBV6-2 or TRBV6-3 and J is TRBJ2-5; 15 nucleotides align to TRBD2. V shed 6 bases and J 0 bases; nucleotides not matched to a gene: 8. From germline, CDR1 is MNHEY and CDR2 SVGEGT. There are 18 residues in the CDR3.

This clonotype came up many times. This rearrangement joins TRBV6-1 to TRBJ2-7; D gene ambiguous. Germline V gives CDR1 MNHNS, CDR2 SASEGT. The CDR3 is made up of 10 amino acids. The germline V and J ends were trimmed by 8 bases and 6 bases, with 8 bases remaining between them. Here the CDR3 reads CASWGTEQYF. DNA for the CDR3: TGTGCCAGCTGGGGTACCGAGCAGTACTTC.

This chain links TRBV19 with TRBJ1-1; D gene unclear. In germline, CDR1 is LNHDA, CDR2 SQIVND (reference sequence). The CDR3 has 15 amino acids. V dropped 5 bases and J dropped 2 bases, with 15 bases sitting between them. The CDR3 DNA reads TGTGCCAGTAGTCCAAGGGCGAGACGTAACACTGAAGCTTTCTTT. Translation: CASSPRARRNTEAFF.

Many counts were recorded for this clonotype. Here the CDR3 reads CASSLRESGEAFF. The CDR3 DNA sequence: TGTGCCAGCAGTTTGAGAGAGAGCGGTGAAGCTTTCTTT. J is TRBJ1-1 and V is TRBV12-3 or TRBV12-4; no clear D. This CDR3 contains 13 residues. The V gene lost 3 bases and the J gene lost 7 bases, with 12 bases spanning the gap.

At least ten counts were recorded for this clonotype. This chain links TRBV12-5 with TRBJ2-5; D ambiguous. This CDR3 has 18 residues. The germline gives CDR1 LGHNT, CDR2 FRNRAP. V was clipped by 7 bases and J by 2 bases, with 26 bases between them. CDR3 protein: CASVSLTHFVVEQETQYF. For the CDR3, the DNA is TGTGCTAGTGTCTCACTCACTCATTTCGTAGTTGAGCAAGAGACCCAGTACTTC.

This chain connects TRBV4-1 to TRBJ1-1, with a possible D match to TRBD1 (5 bases). The CDR3 totals 15 residues. Trimming pared 0 bases from V and 0 bases from J, leaving 8 bases between. Germline CDR1 is MGHRA and CDR2 is YSYEKL. CDR3 bases: TGCGCCAGCAGCCAAGAACAGGATTTGAACACTGAAGCTTTCTTT. Amino acid sequence: CASSQEQDLNTEAFF.

This clonotype has ten or more counts. J is TRBJ2-7 and V is TRBV4-1; the D is unclear. CDR1 is MGHRA and CDR2 is YSYEKL in the germline V gene. V lost 0 bases to trimming and J lost 4 bases, with 13 bases between them. The CDR3 consists of 15 residues. CDR3 bases: TGCGCCAGCAGCCAAGAAGAGGTCGTGCAGTACGAGCAGTACTTC. As protein: CASSQEEVVQYEQYF.

The table lists this clonotype with many counts. J is TRBJ2-7 and V is TRBV2; no clear D gene. V lost 1 base, J lost 6 bases, and 13 bases lay in between. CDR1 and CDR2 (germline): SNHLY, FYNNEI. The CDR3 sequence is 14 residues long. The CDR3: CASSEGPSGPEQYF. CDR3 bases: TGTGCCAGCAGTGAAGGACCCTCGGGCCCCGAGCAGTACTTC.

V and J are TRBV7-3 and TRBJ2-7, with 9 positions matching TRBD1. After removal of 8 bases from V and 2 bases from J, the junction contained 1 base not matched to a gene. CDR1 SGHTA and CDR2 FQGTGA come from the germline V gene. CDR3 length: 12 residues. DNA of the CDR3: TGTGCCAGCGGGACAGGGACCTACGAGCAGTACTTC. Amino acids: CASGTGTYEQYF.

This clonotype was recorded at least ten times. The genes are TRBV12-3 or TRBV12-4 and TRBJ2-7; perhaps TRBD2 as D (7 bases). V shed 3 bases and J shed 0 bases, with 21 bases lying between them. The CDR3 extends over 18 amino acids. CDR3 nucleotide sequence: TGTGCCAGCAGTTTGGAGACAGGTCCCCGGGACTACTCCTACGAGCAGTACTTC. Its translation is CASSLETGPRDYSYEQYF.

This clonotype showed up just a few times. The V call is TRBV24-1, the J call TRBJ2-5; possible D gene TRBD1, 5 bases. CDR3 length equals 16 residues. Trimming removed 11 bases from V and 4 bases from J, with 25 bases in between. Germline loops: CDR1 KGHDR, CDR2 SFDVKD. The CDR3 region has the DNA TGTGCCAGCAGCTTAGGTTGGGGCAGGGTGGGAGAGACCCAGTACTTC. Protein product: CASSLGWGRVGETQYF.

V gene TRBV30 combines with J gene TRBJ1-2; TRBD1 might be the D (5 bases). CDR1 and CDR2 (germline): GTSNPN, SVGIG (reference sequence). The CDR3 extends over 12 amino acids. The V end was cut by 1 base, the J end by 7 bases, with 10 bases between. The CDR3 DNA is TGTGCCTGGAGTGGCTGGAGGGGTGGCTACACCTTC. This codes for CAWSGWRGGYTF.

Ten or more counts support this clonotype. The J gene is TRBJ1-1, the V gene TRBV11-2; D might be TRBD1 (5 bases). Trimming took off 5 bases at V and 0 bases at J, with 13 bases between the two ends. Germline CDR1 reads SGHAT; CDR2 reads FQNNGV. The CDR3 is 15 amino acids. The CDR3 is CASSRRGPLNTEAFF. The CDR3 nucleotides are TGTGCCAGCAGCCGGAGGGGACCATTGAACACTGAAGCTTTCTTT.

The V and J genes are TRBV6-1 and TRBJ2-7, with 9 bases aligning to TRBD2. The germline gives CDR1 MNHNS, CDR2 SASEGT. The CDR3 sequence is 14 residues long. With 6 bases clipped from V and 0 bases from J, the junction kept 3 bases outside the gene matches. CDR3 region: CASRRGLASYEQYF. CDR3 nucleotides: TGTGCCAGCAGGCGGGGACTAGCCTCCTACGAGCAGTACTTC.

The chain is built from TRBV2 and TRBJ1-1; D possibly corresponds to TRBD1 (5 bases). V lost 4 bases to trimming and J lost 6 bases, with 12 bases between them. The germline gives CDR1 SNHLY, CDR2 FYNNEI. CDR3 length equals 13 residues. The CDR3 nucleotides read TGTGCCAGCAGTGGAGGGGTTTTCGCTGAAGCTTTCTTT. The encoded protein is CASSGGVFAEAFF.

This clonotype was found once. The chain has TRBV7-8 and TRBJ2-2; D is undetermined. Trimming shortened V by 0 bases and J by 6 bases, and 5 bases separated the two germline ends. Looked up from germline, CDR1 is SGHVS and CDR2 is FQNEAQ. This CDR3 is 13 amino acids long. This CDR3 reads CASSLALPGELFF. The CDR3 bases are TGTGCCAGCAGCTTAGCCCTTCCCGGGGAGCTGTTTTTT.

This clonotype was detected ten times or more. This chain connects TRBV5-1 to TRBJ2-3; unclear D gene. Trimming cost V 1 base and J 6 bases, with 9 bases left between them. Germline lookup yields CDR1 SGHRS and CDR2 YFSETQ. The length of the CDR3 is 13 residues. CDR3 residues: CASSLTSGDTQYF. CDR3 nucleotide sequence: TGCGCCAGCAGCTTGACCTCCGGGGATACGCAGTATTTT. Looking up the rest from reference TRBV5-1 and TRBJ2-3 gives the full variable domain: KAGVTQTPRYLIKTRGQQVTLSCSPISGHRSVSWYQQTPGQGLQFLFEYFSETQRNKGNFPGRFSGRQFSNSRSEMNVSTLELGDSALYLCASSLTSGDTQYFGPGTRLTVL.

CDR3 bases: TGTGCCAGCAGCGAGACAACTAGCGGCTCCTACGAGCAGTACTTC. This codes for CASSETTSGSYEQYF. V gene TRBV7-8 combines with J gene TRBJ2-7, with 8 nucleotides matching TRBD2. CDR1 is SGHVS and CDR2 is FQNEAQ in the germline V gene. Germline trimming cut 5 bases from V and 0 bases from J; bases unmatched to any gene: 6. CDR3 size: 15 residues.

This clonotype was detected ten times or more. V gene TRBV29-1 combines with J gene TRBJ2-5; the D gene is possibly TRBD2 (6 bases). Germline CDR1 reads SQVTM; CDR2 reads ANQGSEA. V lost 1 base and J 5 bases, leaving 8 bases between the germline ends. The length of the CDR3 is 12 residues. The CDR3 reads CSVEGGRETQYF. The CDR3 DNA is TGCAGCGTTGAAGGGGGGAGGGAGACCCAGTACTTC.

There are many counts of this clonotype. The chain couples TRBV20-1 to TRBJ2-5, with 8 bases matching TRBD1. CDR3 size: 15 residues. Unmatched junction bases numbered 12, after V lost 5 bases and J lost 4 bases. CDR1 and CDR2 (germline): DFQATT, SNEGSKA (reference sequence). CDR3 sequence (DNA): TGCAGTGCTTATTCGACAGGGGATTTGAGAGAGACCCAGTACTTC. It is translated as CSAYSTGDLRETQYF.

The chain has TRBV11-2 and TRBJ2-5; 8 positions match TRBD1. Germline trimming cut 6 bases from V and 4 bases from J; bases unmatched to any gene: 10. The CDR3 length is 15 residues. Germline V gene lookup returns CDR1 SGHAT and CDR2 FQNNGV. The CDR3 sequence is CASSPGQGLSETQYF. The DNA of the CDR3 is TGTGCCAGCAGTCCAGGACAGGGTCTATCAGAGACCCAGTACTTC.